Below, one T cell receptor (beta chain) is given with its context. Antigen specificity is unknown. The data derive from a study of blood T cells in healthy people across ages. Study context: Researchers report that template switching captured about one barcoded beta molecule per two T cells.

Regarding the study as a whole: Naive CD4+ cells and diversity were both higher in long-lived donors than in aged donors.

Sample-barcoded 5' priming and a J-beta primer mix drove a second PCR of about 6 to 12 cycles. TCRdb re-called the 5' RACE reads with MiXCR, one entry per CDR3 protein. The data hold approximately 600,000 distinct CDR3 sequences, with roughly 53% observed a single time. Trimming left V 5 bases short and J 1 base short, with 14 bases between. Germline lookup yields CDR1 SGHVS and CDR2 FQNEAQ. The CDR3 is made up of 15 amino acids. Each donor was a healthy Caucasian individual from Russia, aged about 6 to 100. This TCR was recovered from a man in his 60s in good health. The chain has TRBV7-8 and TRBJ2-5; D may be TRBD1 (6 bases). Sequenced input: blood. The CDR3 bases are TGTGCCAGCAGCCCACACCAGGGGTCCCAAGAGACCCAGTACTTC. Translated, it gives CASSPHQGSQETQYF.